This is a list of T cell receptor beta chains from one sample in a study of shared clonotypes between healthy human individuals. Generated by immunoSEQ multiplex PCR, the TCRdb table keeps only in-frame clones and is missing some. The sample lists roughly 2.6 million clones; around nine tenths were seen once. The specimen sequenced was naive CD4+ T cells sorted from blood. These receptors originate from a man aged 18 to 35 in good health. CDR3s leave out the opening cysteine and the closing phenylalanine or tryptophan. Expanded clones are given a class, and other clones once, few, many or no size at all.

J gene,V gene,clone size,CDR3 protein
TRBJ2-7,TRBV9,-,ASSPATGGYSHEQY
TRBJ1-1,TRBV19,-,ASSMRGGMDTEAF
TRBJ1-1,TRBV6-5,once,ASWRGIRAEAF
TRBJ1-2,TRBV19,-,ASSPITPTENYGYT
TRBJ1-5,TRBV6-6,-,ASSPPGQNQPQH
TRBJ1-1,TRBV7-2,-,ASSLYSGLGTEAF
TRBJ2-2,TRBV5-1,-,ASSFGTSFTGELF
TRBJ2-2,TRBV30,-,AWRAGTANTGELF
TRBJ1-2,TRBV28,-,ASSSTGRGLNYGYT
TRBJ1-2,TRBV30,-,AWIGQGAWGYT
TRBJ2-2,TRBV29-1,-,SVARAGELF
TRBJ2-7,TRBV5-6,-,ASNPRQGGSYEQY
TRBJ2-3,TRBV5-6,-,ASRLTGYTDTQY
TRBJ2-7,TRBV5-6,-,ASSLRRDGRSSYEQY
TRBJ2-1,TRBV10-3,-,ATGTAYNEQF
TRBJ2-7,TRBV18,-,ASSPGTDAYEQY
TRBJ2-3,TRBV9,once,ASSLAADTDTQY
TRBJ1-4,TRBV15,-,ATSREQANEKLF
TRBJ2-5,TRBV7-8,-,ASSSIRDIHQTQY
TRBJ2-3,TRBV10-3,-,AVASGGRTDTQY
TRBJ1-3,TRBV18,-,ASSSTEGNTIY
TRBJ2-7,TRBV5-1,-,ASSWSGPSYEQY
TRBJ2-3,TRBV5-1,-,ASSFRSTTDTQY
TRBJ2-7,TRBV28,-,ASSSLQKQY